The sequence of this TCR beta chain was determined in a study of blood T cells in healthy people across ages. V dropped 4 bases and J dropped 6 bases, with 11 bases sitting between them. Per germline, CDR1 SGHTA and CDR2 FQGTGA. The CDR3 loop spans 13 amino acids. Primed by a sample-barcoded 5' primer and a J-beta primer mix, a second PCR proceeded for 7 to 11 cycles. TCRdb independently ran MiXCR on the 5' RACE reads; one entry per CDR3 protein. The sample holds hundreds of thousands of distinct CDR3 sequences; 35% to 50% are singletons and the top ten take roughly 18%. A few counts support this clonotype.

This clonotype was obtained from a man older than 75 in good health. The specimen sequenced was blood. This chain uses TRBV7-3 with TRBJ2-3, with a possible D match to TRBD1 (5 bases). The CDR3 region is CASSSPGYDTQYF. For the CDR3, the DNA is TGTGCCAGCAGCTCCCCAGGGTACGATACGCAGTATTTT.